This TCR beta chain was sequenced in a study of beta chain features in type 1 diabetes (dated by TCRdb to about 2018). Some background on the complete study: Mean age, gender distribution, total cell number and subset yield did not differ between patients and healthy donors. A total of around 100 million sorted cells were examined across all samples, and RNA yield correlated strongly with the number of cells per subset. The study compared the TCRB repertoires of sorted circulating CD4+ T cell subsets in recently diagnosed type 1 diabetes patients with those in matched healthy donors. Regulatory and stem cell-like memory subsets were obtained from only 8 patients and roughly 8 healthy donors, while naive and central memory subsets were obtained from all 30 or so donors.

Regarding this clone: It lacks a known antigen. Per-nucleotide qualities are absent, and no much larger clonotype sits a single base away.

All of the isolated RNA was reverse transcribed with the High Capacity cDNA Reverse Transcription Kit, so expressed TCRB transcripts were sequenced. Deep immunoSEQ sequencing was performed on naive, central memory and regulatory T cell samples, with an average of around 3.5 million total reads per sample. After sorted cells were lysed in RLT buffer, RNA was extracted with DNase-treated RNeasy Micro or Mini kits, with the choice depending on cell number. To prevent cross-contamination, every cell subset was processed on its own, while patient and healthy donor samples were processed together. Using the immunoSEQ multiplex PCR, TCRB sequences were amplified from cDNA into 87-bp fragments spanning the CDR3 region. Sequencing of the amplicons was done on the Illumina HiSeq platform. Turning to the authors' computational methods: Synthetic template baselines were used to correct PCR bias computationally, reads within Hamming distance 2 were collapsed together, and singletons that could not be merged were discarded. By aligning reads against IMGT, V, D and J genes, CDR3 length, and insertions or deletions at six rearrangement sites were assigned. Within each subset, clonotype counts were normalized to the number of sorted cells before true diversity and Gini coefficients were calculated with the tcR R package. The overlap coefficient, calculated on TCRB nucleotide sequences, was used to quantify repertoire sharing. As a proxy for the pre-selection repertoire, out-of-frame TCRB sequences from naive cells were analyzed. This immuneACCESS table, as held by TCRdb, lists in-frame sequences with V and J called but not all clones. Of the missing ones, under half trace to an unresolved V gene in checked studies; the others have no known cause. V, J and clone size derive from that table, while D and trimming were established from the DNA sequence. Recorded for this sample are about 620,000 clones; 15% to 18% of them occurred a single time. The leading ten clones occupy approximately 0.093% of the sample.

Each donor gave one peripheral blood draw, averaging approximately 110 mL, which was collected into heparinised tubes. A BD FACSAria II was used to sort naive, central memory, regulatory and stem cell-like memory CD4+ T cells with a panel that included CD45RO, CCR7, CD25, CD127, CD95 and CD27. Every sorted population had a purity above 95%. PBMCs were isolated right away by Lymphoprep density gradient centrifugation and were stained directly, without culture. To minimize batch effects, samples were stained and sorted in pairs, one healthy donor with one patient per experiment. As encoded in the germline V gene, CDR1 is SGHTA while CDR2 is FQGNSA. The CDR3 sequence holds 15 residues, the cysteine and phenylalanine included. Only the CDR3 portion is preserved as DNA: 45 bases, with reading frame beginning at the first base. V was cut back by 5 bases and J by 2 bases, leaving a gap of 16 bases between them.

Findings and caveats that apply to the study as a whole: Naive, central memory and regulatory TCRB repertoires appeared to be more alike among patients than among healthy donors. Shorter templates might have been favored by PCR, but patient and control samples were amplified and corrected together, so both groups would have been affected equally by any skew. Because cDNA rather than genomic DNA was sequenced, highly expressing activated cells could have been over-represented, although no difference in activation and CD3 levels was found between groups. A moderate but significant shortening of TCRB CDR3 length was observed in type 1 diabetes patients in all four CD4+ subsets. HLA sub-analyses involved small numbers of individuals, so any influence of HLA type on TCRB rearrangement remained unresolved. Fewer insertions and more nucleotide deletions at VDJ recombination sites were observed in patients with type 1 diabetes, implying thymic rearrangement abnormalities.

The sequence was obtained from a man aged 18 to 35 in good health. Specimen: naive CD4+ T cells from blood. The cell subset or site tag for this specimen amounts to: true naive CD4+ T cells. The rearranged chain carries TRBV7-2 and TRBJ2-7; the D gene could be either TRBD1 or TRBD2, each agreeing at 6 bases. This receptor has the CDR3 CASSIQGGTPYEQYF. The nucleotide sequence reads TGTGCCAGCAGCATACAGGGAGGAACTCCCTACGAGCAGTACTTC.